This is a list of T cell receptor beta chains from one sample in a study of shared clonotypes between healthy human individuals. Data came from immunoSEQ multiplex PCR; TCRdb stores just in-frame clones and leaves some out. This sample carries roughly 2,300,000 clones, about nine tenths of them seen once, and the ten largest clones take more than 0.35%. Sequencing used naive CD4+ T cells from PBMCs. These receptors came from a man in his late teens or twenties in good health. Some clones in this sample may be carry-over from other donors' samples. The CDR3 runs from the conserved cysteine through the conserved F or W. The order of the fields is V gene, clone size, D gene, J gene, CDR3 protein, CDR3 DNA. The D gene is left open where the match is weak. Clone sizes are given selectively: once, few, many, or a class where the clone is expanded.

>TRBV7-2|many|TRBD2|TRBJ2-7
CASSDLAGGPSYEQYF
TGTGCCAGCAGCGACTTAGCGGGAGGGCCGTCCTACGAGCAGTACTTC
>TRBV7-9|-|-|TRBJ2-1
CASSLVGDSYNEQFF
TGTGCCAGCAGCTTAGTAGGTGACTCCTACAATGAGCAGTTCTTC
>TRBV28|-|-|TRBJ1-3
CASSQFSGNTIYF
TGTGCCAGCAGTCAATTCTCTGGAAACACCATATATTTT
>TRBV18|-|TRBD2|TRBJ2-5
CASSPPPGTSGNKETQYF
TGTGCCAGCTCACCACCACCCGGGACTAGCGGGAACAAAGAGACCCAGTACTTC
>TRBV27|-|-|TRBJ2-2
CASSPRGRANTGELFF
TGTGCCAGCAGCCCCCGGGGCAGGGCAAACACCGGGGAGCTGTTTTTT
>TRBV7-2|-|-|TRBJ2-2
CASSPGGGRSGELFF
TGTGCCAGCAGCCCCGGGGGTGGACGATCCGGGGAACTGTTTTTT
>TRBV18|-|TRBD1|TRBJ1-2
CASSPQGASYGYTF
TGTGCCAGCTCACCTCAGGGGGCGAGCTATGGCTACACCTTC
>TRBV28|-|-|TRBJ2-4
CASSSWMAKNIQYF
TGTGCCAGCAGTTCATGGATGGCCAAAAACATTCAGTACTTC
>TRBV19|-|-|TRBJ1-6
CASSMGRAGNSPLHF
TGTGCCAGTAGCATGGGGCGAGCGGGTAATTCACCCCTCCACTTT
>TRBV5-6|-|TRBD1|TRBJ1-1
CASSVRGQGATEAFF
TGTGCCAGCAGCGTCCGGGGACAGGGGGCAACTGAAGCTTTCTTT
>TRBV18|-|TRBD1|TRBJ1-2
CASSLQGADGYTF
TGTGCCAGCTCACTACAGGGGGCAGATGGCTACACCTTC
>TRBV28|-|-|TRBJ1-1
CASSFPAFRDTEAFF
TGTGCCAGCAGTTTCCCGGCGTTCCGGGACACTGAAGCTTTCTTT
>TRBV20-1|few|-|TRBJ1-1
CSASIPPAFF
TGCAGTGCTAGTATACCCCCAGCTTTCTTT
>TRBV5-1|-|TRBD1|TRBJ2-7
CASSLQGGHEQYF
TGCGCCAGCAGCCTACAGGGGGGTCACGAGCAGTACTTC
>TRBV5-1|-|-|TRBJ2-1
CASSLVPDNEQFF
TGCGCCAGCAGCTTGGTGCCCGACAATGAGCAGTTCTTC
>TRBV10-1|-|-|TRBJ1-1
CASTPGTPRNTEAFF
TGCGCCAGCACACCCGGGACGCCGAGGAACACTGAAGCTTTCTTT
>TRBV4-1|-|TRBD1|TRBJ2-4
CASSQGRQGVLAKNIQYF
TGCGCCAGCAGCCAAGGCCGACAGGGGGTGTTAGCCAAAAACATTCAGTACTTC
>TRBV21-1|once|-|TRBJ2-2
CATPRTRNTGELFF
TGTGCCACGCCACGTACTAGGAACACCGGGGAGCTGTTTTTT
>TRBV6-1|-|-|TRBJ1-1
CASNLDTYTEAFF
TGTGCCAGCAACCTGGACACGTACACTGAAGCTTTCTTT
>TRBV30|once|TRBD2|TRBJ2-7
CAGTSGIYEQYF
TGTGCCGGGACTAGCGGGATCTACGAGCAGTACTTC
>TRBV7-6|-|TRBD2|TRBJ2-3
CASSISGAGWMTDTQYF
TGTGCCAGCAGCATTAGCGGGGCGGGGTGGATGACAGATACGCAGTATTTT
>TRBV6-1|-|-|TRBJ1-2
CASSEVKGGRGGYTF
TGTGCCAGCAGTGAAGTTAAGGGAGGGCGGGGTGGCTACACCTTC
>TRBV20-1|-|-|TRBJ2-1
CSARRGNEQFF
TGCAGTGCTAGACGGGGAAATGAGCAGTTCTTC